This T cell receptor (beta chain) came from a study of blood T cell repertoires in COVID-19. Generated by immunoSEQ multiplex PCR, the TCRdb table keeps only in-frame clones and is missing some. The sample holds more than 100,000 clones, 80% to 90% seen once. This CDR3 is built from 14 residues. Per germline, CDR1 KGHDR and CDR2 SFDVKD. Trimming pared 3 bases from V and 0 bases from J, leaving 6 bases between. V gene TRBV24-1 combines with J gene TRBJ2-3; D remains unclear. Sequenced input: peripheral blood. This sequence originates from a woman aged 45-60 years with active or convalescent COVID-19. The CDR3 sequence: CATSDTRSTDTQYF. Here the CDR3 DNA reads TGTGCCACCAGTGATACTCGGAGCACAGATACGCAGTATTTT.